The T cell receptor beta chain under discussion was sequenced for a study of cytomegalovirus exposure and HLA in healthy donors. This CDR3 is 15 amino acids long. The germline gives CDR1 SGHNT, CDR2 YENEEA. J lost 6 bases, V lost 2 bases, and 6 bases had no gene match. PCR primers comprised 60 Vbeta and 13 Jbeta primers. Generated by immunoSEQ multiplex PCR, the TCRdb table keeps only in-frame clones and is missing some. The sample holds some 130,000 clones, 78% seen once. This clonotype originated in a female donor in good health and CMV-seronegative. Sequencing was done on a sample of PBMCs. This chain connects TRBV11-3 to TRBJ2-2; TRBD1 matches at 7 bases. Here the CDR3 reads CASSLSGRGSGELFF. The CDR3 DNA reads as TGTGCCAGCAGCTTAAGCGGCAGGGGGTCCGGGGAGCTGTTTTTT.